These 20 T cell receptor beta chains were sequenced from one sample in a study of T-cell memory formation after mild COVID-19. From the 5' RACE reads, TCRdb called clonotypes with MiXCR, one entry per CDR3 protein. Here the sample spans about 470,000 distinct CDR3 sequences, roughly 25% being singletons. Sequencing was done on a sample of PBMCs or a T cell subset sorted from them (not recorded which). The receptor set was obtained from an adult woman who had mild COVID-19 (a few samples of this study predate the infection). Cell type and time point are not known.

For this clonotype: A junction boundary mismatches the germline segment, possibly from a read error. The chain employs TRBV7-7 and TRBJ2-2; D is perhaps TRBD2 (5 bases). CDR1 is SSHAT, CDR2 FNYEAQ, per germline (reference sequence). CDR3 length equals 14 residues. The CDR3 loop reads CASSLVSGTGELFF. DNA of the CDR3: TGTGCTAGCAGCTTAGTTTCGGGGACCGGGGAGCTGTTTTTT.

The chain has TRBV20-1 and TRBJ2-2, with D perhaps matching TRBD2 (5 bases). From germline, CDR1 is DFQATT and CDR2 SNEGSKA (reference sequence). V dropped 1 base and J dropped 0 bases, with 9 bases sitting between them. CDR3 length equals 15 residues. The CDR3, as DNA: TGCAGTGCTAGAGCGGGAACGGCGAACACCGGGGAGCTGTTTTTT. Its translation: CSARAGTANTGELFF.

The V call is TRBV5-6, the J call TRBJ1-2, with 7 bases lining up with TRBD1. V dropped 3 bases and J dropped 0; count of bases not matched to a gene: 11. This CDR3 is built from 17 residues. Per the germline V gene, CDR1 is SGHDT and CDR2 is YYEEEE. CDR3 residues: CASSSLRQGWTNYGYTF. CDR3 DNA: TGTGCCAGCAGCTCCCTTCGACAGGGATGGACTAACTATGGCTACACCTTC.

This clonotype was counted between two and nine times. The chain is built from TRBV20-1 and TRBJ2-2; TRBD1 agrees at 8 bases. J gave up 4 bases and V 2 bases, and 0 bases lay outside the gene matches. Germline CDR1 DFQATT, CDR2 SNEGSKA (reference sequence). The CDR3 has 13 amino acids. The CDR3, as DNA: TGCAGTGCTAGACAGGGGGCCACCGGGGAGCTGTTTTTT. Its translation is CSARQGATGELFF.

The chain recombines TRBV18 with TRBJ2-5; TRBD1 agrees at 8 bases. Per the germline V gene, CDR1 is KGHSH and CDR2 is LQKENI. This CDR3 has 14 residues. The J segment lost 5 bases and the V segment lost 3 bases, leaving 5 bases of the junction unmatched. This CDR3 reads CASSPLDRVETQYF. The CDR3 nucleotides read TGTGCCAGCTCACCCCTGGACAGGGTTGAGACCCAGTACTTC.

This clonotype was counted only a few times. The chain uses TRBV7-6 and TRBJ2-2, with TRBD1 matching over 8 bases. Losses at the gene ends were 5 bases for V and 1 base for J; bases not matched to a gene: 6. The CDR3 spans 16 residues. Germline V gene lookup returns CDR1 SGHVS and CDR2 FNYEAQ. CDR3 DNA sequence: TGTGCCAGCAGCCACCCCAGGGGGCTGAACACCGGGGAGCTGTTTTTT. This translates into CASSHPRGLNTGELFF.

The rearrangement links TRBV10-3 to TRBJ2-7; perhaps D is TRBD1 or TRBD2 (6 bases each). CDR3 length: 15 residues. Between the trimmed V and J ends, which lost 0 bases and 4 bases, there was a span of 13 bases. The germline gives CDR1 ENHRY, CDR2 SYGVKD. CDR3 in amino acids: CAISESLGGVYEQYF. Written as DNA, the CDR3 is TGTGCCATCAGTGAGTCTCTCGGGGGCGTGTACGAGCAGTACTTC.

The chain employs TRBV7-9 and TRBJ2-5; D ambiguous. The CDR3 loop spans 14 amino acids. The germline V gene has CDR1 SEHNR and CDR2 FQNEAQ (reference sequence). The V end was cut by 1 base, the J end by 5 bases, with 11 bases between. The DNA of the CDR3 is TGTGCCAGCAGCTTAGAAAGTAGCTGGGAGACCCAGTACTTC. It codes for CASSLESSWETQYF.

There are a few counts of this clonotype. The J gene is TRBJ2-7, the V gene TRBV28, with D perhaps TRBD1 or TRBD2 (6 bases each). CDR1 and CDR2 (germline): MDHEN, SYDVKM. Trimming shortened V by 5 bases and J by 6 bases, and 20 bases separated the two germline ends. The CDR3 has 15 residues. The CDR3 protein is CASSSGGRQGSEQYF. The DNA of the CDR3 is TGTGCCAGCAGTAGTGGGGGGCGGCAAGGGTCCGAGCAGTACTTC.

V usage is TRBV29-1 and J usage is TRBJ1-1; TRBD1 aligns across 7 bases. The CDR3 runs to 12 residues. After removal of 2 bases from V and 4 bases from J, the junction contained 1 base not matched to a gene. CDR1 is SQVTM, CDR2 ANQGSEA, per germline. In nucleotides, the CDR3 is TGCAGCGTTGAAAGGGGGCCCACTGAAGCTTTCTTT. Translated: CSVERGPTEAFF. The full variable domain, with the rest looked up from reference TRBV29-1 and TRBJ1-1, is SAVISQKPSRDICQRGTSLTIQCQVDSQVTMMFWYRQQPGQSLTLIATANQGSEATYESGFVIDKFPISRPNLTFSTLTVSNMSPEDSSIYLCSVERGPTEAFFGQGTRLTVV.

This clonotype was counted only a few times. The rearrangement links TRBV19 to TRBJ2-6; D remains unclear. The V gene lost 5 bases and the J gene lost 6 bases, with 17 bases spanning the gap. Germline values: CDR1 LNHDA, CDR2 SQIVND (reference sequence). The CDR3 loop spans 16 amino acids. CDR3 amino acids: CASSSSDLGLANVLTF. CDR3 in DNA: TGTGCCAGTAGTTCGTCGGACCTGGGATTGGCCAACGTCCTGACTTTC.

This clonotype was detected only a few times. The rearrangement uses TRBV6-1 and TRBJ1-6, with 7 bases fitting TRBD1. This CDR3 spans 19 amino acids. Trimming at V came to 2 bases and at J to 7 bases, leaving 17 bases not matched to a gene. Germline CDR1 and CDR2: MNHNS and SASEGT. CDR3 protein: CASSELGIPLQGLNSPLHF. CDR3 DNA: TGTGCCAGCAGTGAATTGGGAATCCCCTTACAGGGGTTGAATTCACCCCTCCACTTT.

This clonotype has just a few counts. The V gene is TRBV30, the J gene TRBJ2-3; TRBD2 might be the D (6 bases). The CDR3 totals 16 residues. V was pared by 0 bases and J by 6 bases, with 19 bases between. CDR1 GTSNPN and CDR2 SVGIG come from the germline V gene (reference sequence). The CDR3 here is CAWSVIGGAGKDTQYF. The DNA of the CDR3 is TGTGCCTGGAGTGTGATAGGAGGGGCCGGTAAGGATACGCAGTATTTT.

This clonotype has ten or more counts. This chain connects TRBV7-9 to TRBJ2-1; 7 positions match TRBD1. V was pared by 7 bases and J by 8 bases, with 11 bases of the junction left unmatched. The V gene's germline CDR1 is SEHNR and CDR2 FQNEAQ (reference sequence). CDR3 length: 14 residues. The CDR3 is CASTLVTGIDEQFF. The DNA of the CDR3 is TGTGCCAGCACCCTCGTGACAGGGATCGATGAGCAGTTCTTC. Full variable domain (missing parts from reference TRBV7-9 and TRBJ2-1): DTGVSQNPRHKITKRGQNVTFRCDPISEHNRLYWYRQTLGQGPEFLTYFQNEAQLEKSRLLSDRFSAERPKGSFSTLEIQRTEQGDSAMYLCASTLVTGIDEQFFGPGTRLTVL.

V usage is TRBV4-1 and J usage is TRBJ2-1; weak D call: TRBD2 (5 bases). CDR1 and CDR2 from the germline V gene are MGHRA and YSYEKL. V lost 0 bases and J 7 bases, leaving 13 bases between the germline ends. This CDR3 has 15 amino acids. The CDR3 DNA follows: TGCGCCAGCAGCCAAGATCCTCCTAGCTATAATGAGCAGTTCTTC. Its protein is CASSQDPPSYNEQFF.

This chain uses TRBV20-1 with TRBJ2-7, with TRBD2 as a possible D gene (6 bases). Trimming shortened V by 3 bases and J by 7 bases, and 13 bases separated the two germline ends. The CDR3 covers 12 residues. CDR1 and CDR2 (germline): DFQATT, SNEGSKA (reference sequence). CDR3: CSARGDSREQYF. DNA for the CDR3: TGCAGTGCTAGGGGGGACTCGAGGGAGCAGTACTTC.

This clonotype was seen more than once but under ten times. The V and J genes are TRBV12-3 or TRBV12-4 and TRBJ2-7; the match to TRBD2 covers 14 bases. J gave up 0 bases and V 6 bases, and 4 bases lay outside the gene matches. There are 16 residues in the CDR3. The CDR3 coding sequence is TGTGCCAGCAGCGGGACTAGCGGGAGCTACTCCTACGAGCAGTACTTC. Protein product: CASSGTSGSYSYEQYF.

A few counts support this clonotype. The chain carries TRBV27 and TRBJ2-2; 8 nucleotides align to TRBD1. J was trimmed by 2 bases and V by 3 bases; bases with no gene match: 5. The V gene's germline CDR1 is MNHEY and CDR2 SMNVEV (reference sequence). This CDR3 is built from 16 residues. For the CDR3, the DNA is TGTGCCAGCAGTTTCACAGGGGGTGGAAACACCGGGGAGCTGTTTTTT. Protein sequence: CASSFTGGGNTGELFF.

This clonotype was counted a few times. V is TRBV6-2 or TRBV6-3 and J is TRBJ2-1, with 10 bases matching TRBD2. Germline assignment: CDR1 MNHEY and CDR2 SVGEGT. The V segment lost 7 bases and the J segment 12 bases; nucleotides outside the gene matches: 12. CDR3 length: 14 amino acids. The chain's CDR3 is CASNKSGRAYTQFF. In nucleotides, the CDR3 is TGTGCCAGCAACAAAAGCGGGAGGGCCTACACGCAGTTCTTC.

Only one count was recorded for this clonotype. V is TRBV2 and J is TRBJ1-1, with D hard to call. Germline V gene lookup returns CDR1 SNHLY and CDR2 FYNNEI. The germline V and J ends were trimmed by 3 bases and 1 base, with 6 bases remaining between them. The CDR3 consists of 13 residues. CDR3 DNA sequence: TGTGCCAGCAGTGAGCGCAAGAACACTGAAGCTTTCTTT. This codes for CASSERKNTEAFF.